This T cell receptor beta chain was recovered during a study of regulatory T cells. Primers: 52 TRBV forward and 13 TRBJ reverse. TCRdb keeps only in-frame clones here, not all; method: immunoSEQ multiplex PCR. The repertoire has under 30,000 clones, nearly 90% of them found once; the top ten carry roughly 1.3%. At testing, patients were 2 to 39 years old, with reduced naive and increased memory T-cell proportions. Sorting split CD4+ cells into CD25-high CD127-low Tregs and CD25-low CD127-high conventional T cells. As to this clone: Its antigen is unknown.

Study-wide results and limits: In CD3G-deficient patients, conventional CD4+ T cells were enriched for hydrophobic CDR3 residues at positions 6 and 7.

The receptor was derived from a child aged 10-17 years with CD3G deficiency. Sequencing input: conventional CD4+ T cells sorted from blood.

CDR3 amino acids: CASSSGTGTSYNSPLHF. CDR3 nucleotide sequence: TGTGCCAGCAGCTCCGGGACAGGGACTTCCTATAATTCACCCCTCCACTTT. The chain is built from TRBV28 and TRBJ1-6; 9 positions match TRBD1. The trim removed 6 bases at V and 1 base at J, leaving 7 bases unmatched. Germline CDR1 is MDHEN and CDR2 is SYDVKM. The CDR3 covers 17 residues.